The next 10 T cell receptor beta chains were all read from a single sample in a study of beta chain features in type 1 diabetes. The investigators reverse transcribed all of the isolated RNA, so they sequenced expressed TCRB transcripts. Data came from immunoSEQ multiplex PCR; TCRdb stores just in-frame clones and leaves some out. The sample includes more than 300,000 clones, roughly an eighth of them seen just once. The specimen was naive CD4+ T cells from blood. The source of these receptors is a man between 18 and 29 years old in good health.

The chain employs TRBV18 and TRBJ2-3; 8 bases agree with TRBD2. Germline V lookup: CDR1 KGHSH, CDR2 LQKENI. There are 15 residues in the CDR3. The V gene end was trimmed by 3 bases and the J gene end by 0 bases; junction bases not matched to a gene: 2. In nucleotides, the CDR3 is TGTGCCAGCTCACCGACTAGCGCAAGCACAGATACGCAGTATTTT. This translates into CASSPTSASTDTQYF.

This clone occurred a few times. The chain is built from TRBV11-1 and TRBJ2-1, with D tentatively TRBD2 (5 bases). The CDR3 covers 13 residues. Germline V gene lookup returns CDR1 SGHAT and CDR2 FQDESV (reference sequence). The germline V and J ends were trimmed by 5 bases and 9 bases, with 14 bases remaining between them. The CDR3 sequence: CASSAKTTPEQFF. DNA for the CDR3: TGTGCCAGCAGCGCTAAGACTACGCCTGAGCAGTTCTTC.

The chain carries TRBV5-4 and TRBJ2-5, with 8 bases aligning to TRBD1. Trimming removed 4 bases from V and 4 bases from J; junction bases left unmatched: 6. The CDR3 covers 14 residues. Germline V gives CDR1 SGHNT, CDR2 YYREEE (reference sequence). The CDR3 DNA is TGTGCCAGCAGCCAGGACAGGGTAAGAGAGACCCAGTACTTC. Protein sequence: CASSQDRVRETQYF.

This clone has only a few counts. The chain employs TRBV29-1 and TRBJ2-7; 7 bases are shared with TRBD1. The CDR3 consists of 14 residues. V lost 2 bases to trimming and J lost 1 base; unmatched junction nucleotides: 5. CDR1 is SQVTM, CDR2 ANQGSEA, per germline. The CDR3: CSVEPRGQSYEQYF. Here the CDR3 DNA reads TGCAGCGTTGAACCTAGGGGACAGTCCTACGAGCAGTACTTC.

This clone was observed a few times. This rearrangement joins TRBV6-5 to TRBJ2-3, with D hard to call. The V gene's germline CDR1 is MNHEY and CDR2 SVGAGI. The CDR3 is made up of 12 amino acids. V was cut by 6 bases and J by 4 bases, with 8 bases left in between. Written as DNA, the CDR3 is TGTGCCAGCAGACGCGGCCCAGATACGCAGTATTTT. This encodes CASRRGPDTQYF.

The CDR3 spells CASSLMQGNTGELFF. CDR3 nucleotides: TGCGCCAGCAGCTTGATGCAGGGGAACACCGGGGAGCTGTTTTTT. The genes are TRBV5-1 and TRBJ2-2, with D possibly being TRBD1 (5 bases). V shed 1 base and J shed 1 base, with 8 bases lying between them. The CDR3 extends over 15 amino acids. CDR1 and CDR2 from the germline V gene are SGHRS and YFSETQ.

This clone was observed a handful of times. In DNA, the CDR3 is TGTGCCATCAGTGAGCGTCTAGGTTCCTACAATGAGCAGTTCTTC. Translated: CAISERLGSYNEQFF. V usage is TRBV10-3 and J usage is TRBJ2-1; D ambiguous. The CDR3 consists of 15 residues. The V gene's germline CDR1 is ENHRY and CDR2 SYGVKD. V was clipped by 2 bases and J by 1 base, with 9 bases between them.

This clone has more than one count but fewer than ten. CDR3 sequence reads: CASSQGLEETQYF. In DNA form, the CDR3 reads TGTGCCAGCAGCCAGGGACTTGAAGAGACCCAGTACTTC. The gene calls are TRBV4-2 and TRBJ2-5; D is possibly TRBD2 (6 bases). The ends were cut back, 3 bases at V and 3 bases at J, with 8 bases in the middle. Per the germline V gene, CDR1 is LGHNA and CDR2 is YNFKEQ. CDR3 length: 13 residues.

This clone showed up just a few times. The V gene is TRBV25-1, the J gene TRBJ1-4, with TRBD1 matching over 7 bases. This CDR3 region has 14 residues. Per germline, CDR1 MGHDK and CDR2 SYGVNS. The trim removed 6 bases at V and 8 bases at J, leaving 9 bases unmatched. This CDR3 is CASSQGGSPEKLFF. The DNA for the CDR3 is TGTGCCAGCAGCCAAGGGGGCTCGCCAGAAAAACTGTTTTTT.

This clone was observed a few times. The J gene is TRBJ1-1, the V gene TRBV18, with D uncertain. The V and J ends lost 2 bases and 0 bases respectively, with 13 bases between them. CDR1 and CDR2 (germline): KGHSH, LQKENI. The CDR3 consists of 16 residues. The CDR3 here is CASSPYREQMNTEAFF. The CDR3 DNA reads TGTGCCAGCTCACCATACAGAGAACAGATGAACACTGAAGCTTTCTTT.